Listed below are T cell receptor beta chains from one sample, sequenced in a study of metastatic and nonmetastatic thyroid tumors. TCRdb reanalyzed the PCR reads with MiXCR. The sample includes about 15,000 clones, 34% of them seen just once. Sequenced input: tumor tissue. The receptor set was obtained from a male donor with papillary thyroid cancer or a benign thyroid nodule (not recorded which). Some clones in this sample may be carry-over from other donors' samples. Each CDR3 is given with its conserved first and last residue. D genes are given only for firm matches. The size entry is marked missing in some rows and otherwise reads once, few, many or a size class.

v_call	j_call	clone_size	d_call	cdr3_nt	cdr3_aa
TRBV25-1	TRBJ2-1	many	NA	TGTGCCAGCAGGGAACTTTACAATGAGCAGTTCTTC	CASRELYNEQFF
TRBV20-1	TRBJ2-7	NA	NA	TGCAGTGCTAGAGACGCCCCCGAGCAGTACTTC	CSARDAPEQYF
TRBV5-1	TRBJ2-3	many	TRBD1	TGCGCCAGCAGCTTGGGGGGACAGGCGAGCACAGATACGCAGTATTTT	CASSLGGQASTDTQYF
TRBV7-9	TRBJ2-7	medium-sized	TRBD1	TGTGCCAGCAGCCAGTCAGGGGGCCCGCCCTACGAGCAGTACTTC	CASSQSGGPPYEQYF
TRBV5-1	TRBJ2-5	many	NA	TGCGCCAGCAGCTTCAATCACCTGCAAGAGACCCAGTACTTC	CASSFNHLQETQYF
TRBV7-2	TRBJ2-7	NA	NA	TGTGCCAGCAGCTTAGGGAGGCGCGGGTACGACCAGTACTTC	CASSLGRRGYDQYF
TRBV4-3	TRBJ2-3	NA	NA	TGCGCCAGCAGCAGTGGACAGACGAGCACAGATACGCAGTATTTT	CASSSGQTSTDTQYF
TRBV5-6	TRBJ2-1	NA	NA	TGTGCCAGCAGCTTGGGCGCAGATTACAATGAGCAGTTCTTC	CASSLGADYNEQFF
TRBV6-2/TRBV6-3	TRBJ2-2	NA	NA	TGTGCCAGCAGTTACTCTCGCACTAACACCGGGGAGCTGTTTTTT	CASSYSRTNTGELFF
TRBV9	TRBJ2-1	once	TRBD1	TGTGCCAGCAGCGTTGAGGGGACAGTCAATGAGCAGTTCTTC	CASSVEGTVNEQFF
TRBV15	TRBJ2-2	many	NA	TGTGCCACCAGCAGAGACCCTCTGGAGGGGTATCCCGGGGAGCTGTTTTTT	CATSRDPLEGYPGELFF
TRBV2	TRBJ1-5	many	NA	TGTGCCAGCAGTGCCGGACAATCCAGTCAGCCCCAGCATTTT	CASSAGQSSQPQHF
TRBV6-2/TRBV6-3	TRBJ2-7	few	NA	TGTGCCAGCGGGGGGTTCTACGAGCAGTACTTC	CASGGFYEQYF
TRBV19	TRBJ1-6	medium-sized	TRBD1	TGTGCCAGTAGGATGGGACAGGGGTTACCACCCCTCCACTTT	CASRMGQGLPPLHF
TRBV12-3/TRBV12-4	TRBJ2-7	few	TRBD2	TGTGCCAGCATTCTGACTAGCGGGGGGGCCCACGAGCAGTACTTC	CASILTSGGAHEQYF
TRBV28	TRBJ2-5	NA	TRBD1	TGTGCCAGCAGCCCGGGACAGACCCAAGAGACCCAGTACTTC	CASSPGQTQETQYF
TRBV2	TRBJ2-1	many	TRBD2	TGTGCCAGCAGTGACCTGACTAGCGGGGCCGTTGAGCAGTTCTTC	CASSDLTSGAVEQFF
TRBV30	TRBJ2-7	many	TRBD2	TGTGCCTGGAGGTCGGCGGGAGGGCCGAAGTACTTC	CAWRSAGGPKYF
TRBV4-2	TRBJ2-6	many	NA	TGTGCCAGCAGCCCCAGGGGCGGTTGGGGGGGGGGCTCTGGGGCCAACGTCCTGACTTTC	CASSPRGGWGGGSGANVLTF
TRBV11-3	TRBJ2-1	medium-sized	TRBD1	TGTGCCAGCAGCTTAGGGGGGACAGCCTACGGTGAGCAGTTCTTC	CASSLGGTAYGEQFF
TRBV12-3/TRBV12-4	TRBJ1-6	few	NA	TGTGCCAGCACCAAAGACATTCCCAGCCTTGGGTCACCCATCCACTTT	CASTKDIPSLGSPIHF
TRBV20-1	TRBJ2-7	NA	NA	TGCAGTGCGGGGGAGGGGACAGTCTACGAGCAGTACTTC	CSAGEGTVYEQYF
TRBV9	TRBJ2-7	many	NA	TGTGCCAGCAGCGTAGCGGACTCGACCTACGAGCAGTACTTC	CASSVADSTYEQYF
TRBV10-3	TRBJ2-5	NA	NA	TGTGCCATCAGTGAGTCGACTCGGGGGGCCGGCTTAAAAGAGACCCAGTACTTC	CAISESTRGAGLKETQYF
TRBV27	TRBJ1-4	many	NA	TGTGCCAGCAGTTTATCTTCTGGGGGCGATGAAAAACTGTTTTTT	CASSLSSGGDEKLFF
TRBV4-1	TRBJ2-7	large	NA	TGCGCCAGCAGCCAAGAGGTTTCCGGGGGCTTCTACGAGCAGTACTTC	CASSQEVSGGFYEQYF
TRBV12-3/TRBV12-4	TRBJ2-3	many	TRBD1	TGTGCCAGCAGTTTAACGACAGGGGTTAGCACAGATACGCAGTATTTT	CASSLTTGVSTDTQYF
TRBV3-1	TRBJ2-1	many	TRBD2	TGTGCCAGCAGCCTCGGACTAGCGGGTGCCTACAATGAGCAGTTCTTC	CASSLGLAGAYNEQFF